This TCR beta chain was observed in a study of pediatric ulcerative colitis. Overall study results and limits: Ulcerative colitis patients shared more blood-rectal clones than controls.

To note about this clone: What it binds is not known.

This was a survey-level run. Assay used: immunoSEQ multiplex PCR; TCRdb lists only in-frame clones, some missing. The table has under 50,000 clones, about four fifths seen once. One to two pinch biopsies were taken from the rectum during colonoscopy. V was pared by 4 bases and J by 7 bases, with 5 bases of the junction left unmatched. Germline V CDR1 and CDR2: MNHNS, SASEGT. This CDR3 region has 15 residues. Sequencing used gut tissue. The TCR originated in a girl aged 5 to 17 with moderate ulcerative colitis. This rearrangement joins TRBV6-1 to TRBJ1-6, with TRBD1 matching 9 bases. Written as DNA, the CDR3 is TGTGCCAGCAGTGGTCTACAGGGGGCAAATTCACCCCTCCACTTT. Its protein product is CASSGLQGANSPLHF.